Following are 3 T cell receptor beta chains from one sample sequenced in a study of shared clonotypes between healthy human individuals. Libraries were prepared by immunoSEQ multiplex PCR; TCRdb keeps only in-frame clonotypes and omits some of them. The table has about 1,800,000 clones, over 85% seen once. It was CD45RO-negative cells, positively selected for CCR7, that made up naive CD8 cells, with terminally differentiated effector memory CD45RA+ cells excluded. Sample: naive CD8+ T cells sorted from blood. All receptors derive from a man aged 18 to 29 in good health.

The chain has TRBV10-1 and TRBJ2-1, with TRBD1 identical over 7 bases. V shed 3 bases and J 3 bases; nucleotides not matched to a gene: 2. This CDR3 is 14 amino acids long. The germline gives CDR1 WNHNN, CDR2 SYGVQD (reference sequence). DNA of the CDR3: TGCGCCAGCAGTGAAGGGGGCGGCTACAATGAGCAGTTCTTC. Translation: CASSEGGGYNEQFF.

This clone was counted a few times. The chain is built from TRBV27 and TRBJ1-2; D is uncertain. Trimming left V 6 bases short and J 8 bases short, with 13 bases between. CDR1 MNHEY and CDR2 SMNVEV come from the germline V gene (reference sequence). This CDR3 contains 12 residues. This CDR3 is CASSPDLRGYTF. The CDR3 DNA reads as TGTGCCAGCAGCCCGGACCTGCGGGGCTACACCTTC.

V usage is TRBV2 and J usage is TRBJ2-3; D may be TRBD2 (6 bases). Germline V CDR1 and CDR2: SNHLY, FYNNEI. The CDR3 is made up of 15 amino acids. V was shortened by 6 bases and J by 5 bases, with 18 bases between the two germline ends. The CDR3 loop reads CASREGPGRGDTQYF. In DNA, the CDR3 is TGTGCCAGCAGGGAGGGGCCAGGAAGGGGAGATACGCAGTATTTT. Based on the CDR3 plus reference TRBV2 and TRBJ2-3, the full variable domain is EPEVTQTPSHQVTQMGQEVILRCVPISNHLYFYWYRQILGQKVEFLVSFYNNEISEKSEIFDDQFSVERPDGSNFTLKIRSTKLEDSAMYFCASREGPGRGDTQYFGPGTRLTVL.